The rows below give T cell receptor beta chains drawn from one sample of a study of cytomegalovirus exposure and HLA in healthy donors. The repertoire was sequenced with immunoSEQ multiplex PCR; TCRdb's copy has only in-frame clones and lacks some. In all, the sample yields fewer than 70,000 clones. Sample: PBMCs. These receptors all stem from a woman between 18 and 30 years old in good health and CMV-seronegative. The CDR3 runs from the conserved cysteine through the conserved F or W.

15 | TRBJ1-1 | TRBV11-3 | CASSLVPGGGTEAFF
15 | TRBJ2-5 | TRBV7-8 | CASSLFGTRGETQYF
16 | TRBJ1-2 | TRBV9 | CASSARQGAAVYGYTF
14 | TRBJ2-7 | TRBV19 | CASSRAGTNYEQYF
18 | TRBJ1-1 | TRBV5-4 | CASSLWPLGQGVNTEAFF
15 | TRBJ2-4 | TRBV6-5 | CASSPGYLAKNIQYF
13 | TRBJ1-4 | TRBV30 | CAWRGQGNEKLFF
14 | TRBJ1-2 | TRBV5-1 | CASSLAQGDYGYTF
17 | TRBJ2-5 | TRBV9 | CASSVASGGAQGVTQYF
12 | TRBJ1-2 | TRBV15 | CATRDRGDGYTF
14 | TRBJ1-2 | TRBV5-6 | CASSTGQGARGYTF
13 | TRBJ1-1 | TRBV4-1 | CASSQVGGTEAFF
14 | TRBJ2-7 | TRBV4-2 | CASSLRGNAYEQYF
16 | TRBJ2-1 | TRBV5-6 | CASSFHLRSSYNEQFF
19 | TRBJ2-7 | TRBV5-6 | CASSTPPGLASISSYEQYF
15 | TRBJ1-3 | TRBV6-5 | CASSPGTDSGNTIYF
12 | TRBJ1-1 | TRBV19 | CASREGNTEAFF
12 | TRBJ2-6 | TRBV6-5 | CASKGEANVLTF
14 | TRBJ1-1 | TRBV7-2 | CASSLGTGNTEAFF
18 | TRBJ1-2 | TRBV11-1 | CASSLLSGTGKYGSGYTF
14 | TRBJ1-5 | TRBV7-8 | CASSPIDSDQPQHF
16 | TRBJ1-1 | TRBV28 | CASSSFRLGENTEAFF
18 | TRBJ2-5 | TRBV13 | CASSFPSGGRATQETQYF
13 | TRBJ2-7 | TRBV25-1 | CASNGKISYEQYF
15 | TRBJ1-2 | TRBV19 | CASSNSRGSNYGYTF
18 | TRBJ2-7 | TRBV7-6 | CASSSRDGGRAGTYEQYF
12 | TRBJ2-2 | TRBV7-9 | CASSTGTGELFF
15 | TRBJ2-1 | TRBV4-1 | CASSQERAGGREQFF
14 | TRBJ2-7 | TRBV9 | CASSEFDISYEQYF
13 | TRBJ1-1 | TRBV11-1 | CASSLPGNTEAFF
14 | TRBJ2-2 | TRBV5-8 | CASSFGSNTGELFF
12 | TRBJ1-2 | TRBV19 | CASIGQGIGYTF
15 | TRBJ1-1 | TRBV4-1 | CASSPGLLGNTEAFF
17 | TRBJ2-3 | TRBV25-1 | CASTKSGEDSGLDTQYF
14 | TRBJ2-7 | TRBV9 | CASSVQGAAYEQYF
12 | TRBJ2-5 | TRBV5-4 | CASSFPGGTQYF
16 | TRBJ2-7 | TRBV4-1 | CASSQDDRSPSYEQYF
19 | TRBJ2-7 | TRBV7-9 | CASSLVRTSGGAVRNEQYF
17 | TRBJ1-2 | TRBV25-1 | CASSLHGGGYDNYGYTF
15 | TRBJ1-2 | TRBV19 | CASSSYSGDNYGYTF
15 | TRBJ1-6 | TRBV6-6 | CASSSTGPEFSPLHF
13 | TRBJ1-1 | TRBV5-1 | CASSLDPFTEAFF